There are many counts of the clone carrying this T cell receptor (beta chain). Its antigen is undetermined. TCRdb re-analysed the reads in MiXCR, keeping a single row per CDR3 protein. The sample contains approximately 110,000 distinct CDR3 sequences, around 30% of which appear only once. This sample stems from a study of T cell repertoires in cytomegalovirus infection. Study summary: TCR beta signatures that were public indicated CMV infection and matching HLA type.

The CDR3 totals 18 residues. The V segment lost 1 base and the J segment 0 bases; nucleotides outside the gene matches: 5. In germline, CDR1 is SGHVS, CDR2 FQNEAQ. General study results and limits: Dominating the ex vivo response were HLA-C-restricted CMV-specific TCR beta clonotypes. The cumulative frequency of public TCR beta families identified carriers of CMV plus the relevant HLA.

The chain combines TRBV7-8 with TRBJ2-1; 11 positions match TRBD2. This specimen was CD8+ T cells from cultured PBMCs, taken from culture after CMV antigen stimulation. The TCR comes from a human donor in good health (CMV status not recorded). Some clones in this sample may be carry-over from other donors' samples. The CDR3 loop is CASSLELAGASSYNEQFF. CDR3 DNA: TGTGCCAGCAGCTTAGAACTAGCGGGGGCTAGCTCCTACAATGAGCAGTTCTTC.